This T cell receptor beta chain originates from a study of CD8+ T cells in alopecia areata (dated by TCRdb to between 2018 and 2020). With regard to the full study: The treated patients, all with moderate-to-severe alopecia areata, were enrolled in an open-label pilot trial of oral tofacitinib given at 5 to 10 mg twice daily. immunoSEQ multiplex PCR using 35 Vbeta forward primers and 13 Jbeta reverse primers was used to amplify TCRbeta CDR3 regions. RNA was obtained with the PAXgene miRNA kit for fixed scalp, the miRNeasy kit for PBMCs, and the RNeasy kit for mouse skin. Disease severity in treated patients was measured with the SALT score, which quantifies the percentage of affected scalp surface area. In both human patients and the C3H/HeJ mouse model, the study applied high-throughput TCRbeta sequencing to look at T cell clonal expansion in alopecia areata. Scalp clonality was compared across normal scalp (n=4), patchy alopecia areata scalp (n=8), and alopecia totalis/universalis scalp (n=8). Tofacitinib-treated patients had biopsies at baseline and at 4 and 24 weeks of treatment, with a later scalp biopsy in several patients. Human TCRbeta sequencing covered scalp tissue and sorted CD4+ and CD8+ peripheral blood T cells from patchy and totalis/universalis alopecia areata patients and healthy controls. Patients received tofacitinib for 6 to 18 months and were then followed off drug for 6 months to check for delayed response and recurrence.

In the paper's terms, the treatment or condition label means: oral pan-JAK inhibitor, 5-10 mg twice daily. From alopecia areata patients, peripheral blood was collected along with lesional scalp punch biopsies. PBMCs were isolated by density centrifugation and stained for CD3, CD4 and CD8, and CD4+ and CD8+ T cells were sorted on a FACSAria. The full study reports these points: Higher clonality and more expanded CD8+ clones were observed in lesional scalp than in normal scalp, particularly in alopecia totalis/universalis, a finding suggestive of antigenic drive. During tofacitinib treatment, many expanded lesional clones remained in scalp and blood, and this persistence may partly explain relapse after treatment is stopped. With tofacitinib, both scalp clonality and the number of expanded CD8+ clones among the top 100 scalp clones went down significantly. Because the treated cohort was small and included a single nonresponder, larger studies are needed to assess links between baseline CD8+ expansion and response. Scalp TCR repertoire analysis is complicated because resident alphabeta T cells in normal human skin are also sequenced, whereas mouse skin is dominated by gammadelta T cells. Shared TCR sequences between patients were less evident than in mice, which may be partly attributable to HLA diversity in the patient population.

This clone was observed a handful of times. Its antigen is not yet known. No qualities accompany the bases; no much larger clone lies one base away. The library was built by means of the immunoSEQ multiplex PCR assay. To provide template for TCR sequencing, every sample had RNA extracted and reverse transcribed into cDNA. First-strand cDNA was synthesized with SuperScript III using a 2:1 mix of oligo-dT and random hexamers. Amplification bias was assessed with a synthetic immune receptor repertoire, and residual bias was removed computationally. Regarding the original processing steps: Raw reads were preprocessed to remove errors, and CDR3 was defined according to IMGT conventions as the region from the conserved cysteine to phenylalanine. Clonality was computed as 1 minus the Shannon entropy, with the entropy normalized by log2 of the number of productive unique TCRs. Whether each scalp clone was CD4 or CD8 was inferred by checking scalp TCRbeta sequences against the CD4 and CD8 repertoires from sorted blood. As stored in TCRdb, this immuneACCESS dataset retains in-frame rearrangements with V and J assigned. A fraction of the clones does not appear; measured against another copy, unresolved V genes explain less than half of the discrepancy, and the remainder lacks a known reason. The D gene and trimming were derived from the DNA, and the V and J assignments and clone size from that table. The sample table holds 150,000 to 200,000 clones, of which 50% to 70% were seen once. Approximately 1.3% of the sample is taken by the ten largest.

Here V drops 5 bases and J drops 7 bases, and the junction holds 7 bases not matched to any gene. The germline V gene sets CDR1 to SGHTA and CDR2 to FQGNSA. Including the terminal cysteine and phenylalanine, the CDR3 comprises 14 residues. Just the 42-base CDR3 DNA is kept, in frame starting at base 1. The TCR was taken from a human donor with alopecia areata. The sequencing here drew on CD4+ T cells sorted from blood, taken around week 50, from a patient treated with tofacitinib. The V and J segments used are TRBV7-2 and TRBJ2-1, with 8 bases matching TRBD2. This receptor has the CDR3 CASSEGTSRNEQFF. The bases read TGTGCCAGCAGCGAAGGGACTAGTCGAAATGAGCAGTTCTTC.